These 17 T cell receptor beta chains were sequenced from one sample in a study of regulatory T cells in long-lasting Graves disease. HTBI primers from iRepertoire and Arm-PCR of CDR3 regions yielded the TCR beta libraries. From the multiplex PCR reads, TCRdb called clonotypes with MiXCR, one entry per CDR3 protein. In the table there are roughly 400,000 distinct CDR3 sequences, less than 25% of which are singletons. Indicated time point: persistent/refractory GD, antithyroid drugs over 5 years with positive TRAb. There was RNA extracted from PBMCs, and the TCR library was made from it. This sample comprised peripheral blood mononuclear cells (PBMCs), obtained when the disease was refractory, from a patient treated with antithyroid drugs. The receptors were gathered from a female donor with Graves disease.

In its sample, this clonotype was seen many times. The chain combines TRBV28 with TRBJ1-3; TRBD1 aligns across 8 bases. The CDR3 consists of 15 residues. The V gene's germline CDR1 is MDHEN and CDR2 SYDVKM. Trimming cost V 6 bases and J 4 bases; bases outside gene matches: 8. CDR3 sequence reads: CASRSGGASGNTIYF. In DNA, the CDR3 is TGTGCCAGCAGGTCAGGGGGCGCTTCCGGAAACACCATATATTTT.

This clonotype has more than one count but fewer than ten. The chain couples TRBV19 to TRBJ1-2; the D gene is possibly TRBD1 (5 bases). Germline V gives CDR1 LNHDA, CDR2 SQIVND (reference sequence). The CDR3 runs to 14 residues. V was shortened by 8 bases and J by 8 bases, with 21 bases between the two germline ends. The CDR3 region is CASGISGVGSGYTF. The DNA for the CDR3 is TGTGCCAGTGGAATTTCGGGGGTTGGCTCAGGCTACACCTTC.

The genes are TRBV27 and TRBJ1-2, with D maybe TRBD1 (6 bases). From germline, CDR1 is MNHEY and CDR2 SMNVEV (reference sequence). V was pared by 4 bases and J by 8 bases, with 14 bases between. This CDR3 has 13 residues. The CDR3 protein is CASSWKAGVGYTF. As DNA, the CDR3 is TGTGCCAGCAGTTGGAAGGCAGGGGTGGGCTACACCTTC.

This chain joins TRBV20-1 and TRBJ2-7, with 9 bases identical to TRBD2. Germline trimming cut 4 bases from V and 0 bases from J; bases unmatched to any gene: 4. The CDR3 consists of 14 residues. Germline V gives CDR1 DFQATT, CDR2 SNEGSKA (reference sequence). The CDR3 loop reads CSAISSGDSYEQYF. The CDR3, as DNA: TGCAGTGCTATTTCTAGCGGGGACTCCTACGAGCAGTACTTC.

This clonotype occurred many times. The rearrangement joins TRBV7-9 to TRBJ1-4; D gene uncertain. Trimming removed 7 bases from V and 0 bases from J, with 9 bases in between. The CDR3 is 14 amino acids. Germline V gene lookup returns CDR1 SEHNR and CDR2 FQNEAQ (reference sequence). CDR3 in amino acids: CASTASPTNEKLFF. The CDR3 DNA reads TGTGCCAGCACCGCCAGCCCAACTAATGAAAAACTGTTTTTT.

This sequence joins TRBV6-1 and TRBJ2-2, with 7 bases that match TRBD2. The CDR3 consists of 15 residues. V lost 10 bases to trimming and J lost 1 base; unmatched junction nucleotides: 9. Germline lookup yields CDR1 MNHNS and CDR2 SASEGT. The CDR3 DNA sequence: TGTGCCACTGAACTGACTAGCAAGAACACCGGGGAGCTGTTTTTT. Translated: CATELTSKNTGELFF.

In nucleotides, the CDR3 is TGCAGCGTTTTGACCGTGGAGGGCACTGAAGCTTTCTTT. The encoded protein is CSVLTVEGTEAFF. The gene calls are TRBV29-1 and TRBJ1-1; no clear D. This CDR3 spans 13 amino acids. Germline CDR1 is SQVTM and CDR2 is ANQGSEA. The V and J ends lost 5 bases and 4 bases respectively, with 14 bases between them.

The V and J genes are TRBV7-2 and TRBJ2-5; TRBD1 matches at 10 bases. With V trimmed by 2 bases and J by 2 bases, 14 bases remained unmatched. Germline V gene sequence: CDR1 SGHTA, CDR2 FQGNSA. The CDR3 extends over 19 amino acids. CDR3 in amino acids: CASSLIGDFGQGGQETQYF. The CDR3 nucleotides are TGTGCCAGCAGCTTAATAGGGGATTTTGGACAGGGGGGACAAGAGACCCAGTACTTC. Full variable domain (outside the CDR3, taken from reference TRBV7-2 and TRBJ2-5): GAGVSQSPSNKVTEKGKDVELRCDPISGHTALYWYRQSLGQGLEFLIYFQGNSAPDKSGLPSDRFSAERTGGSVSTLTIQRTQQEDSAVYLCASSLIGDFGQGGQETQYFGPGTRLLVL.

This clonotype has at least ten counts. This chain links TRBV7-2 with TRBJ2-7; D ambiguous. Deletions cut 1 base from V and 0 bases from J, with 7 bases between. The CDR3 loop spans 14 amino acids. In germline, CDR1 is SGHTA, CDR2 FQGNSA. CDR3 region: CASSLDGYSYEQYF. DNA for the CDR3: TGTGCCAGCAGCTTAGATGGCTACTCCTACGAGCAGTACTTC.

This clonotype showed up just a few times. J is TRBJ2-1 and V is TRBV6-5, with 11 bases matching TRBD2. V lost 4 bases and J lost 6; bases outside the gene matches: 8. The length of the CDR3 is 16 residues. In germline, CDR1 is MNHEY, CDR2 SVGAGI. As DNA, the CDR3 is TGTGCCAGCAGTTCCGGCCTAGCGGGAGGAGGCAATGAGCAGTTCTTC. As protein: CASSSGLAGGGNEQFF.

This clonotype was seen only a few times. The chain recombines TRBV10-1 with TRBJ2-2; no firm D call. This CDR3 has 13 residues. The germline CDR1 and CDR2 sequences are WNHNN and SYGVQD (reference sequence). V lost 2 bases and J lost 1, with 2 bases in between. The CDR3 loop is CASSEKNTGELFF. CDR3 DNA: TGCGCCAGCAGTGAGAAGAACACCGGGGAGCTGTTTTTT.

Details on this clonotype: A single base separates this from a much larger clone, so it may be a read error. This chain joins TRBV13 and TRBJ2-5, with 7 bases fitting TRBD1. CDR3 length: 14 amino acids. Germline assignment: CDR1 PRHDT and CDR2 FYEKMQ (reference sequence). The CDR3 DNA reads TGTGCCAGCAGCTTGGGGACAGAGCAAGAGACCCGGTACTTC. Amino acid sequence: CASSLGTEQETRYF.

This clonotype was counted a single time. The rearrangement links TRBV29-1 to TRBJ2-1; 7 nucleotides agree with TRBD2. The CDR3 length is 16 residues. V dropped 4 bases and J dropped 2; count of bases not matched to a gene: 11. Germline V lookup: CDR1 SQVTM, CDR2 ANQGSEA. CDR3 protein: CSVGGGPWGTYNEQFF. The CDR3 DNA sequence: TGCAGCGTTGGGGGAGGGCCTTGGGGAACCTACAATGAGCAGTTCTTC.

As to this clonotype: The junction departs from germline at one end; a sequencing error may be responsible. The CDR3 loop is CASSPGTGGKIF. The CDR3 nucleotides are TGTGCCAGCAGCCCAGGAACAGGGGGCAAGATCTTT. The chain employs TRBV3-1 and TRBJ1-1, with 9 nucleotides matching TRBD1. The CDR3 covers 12 residues. Germline V lookup: CDR1 LGHDT, CDR2 YNNKEL (reference sequence).

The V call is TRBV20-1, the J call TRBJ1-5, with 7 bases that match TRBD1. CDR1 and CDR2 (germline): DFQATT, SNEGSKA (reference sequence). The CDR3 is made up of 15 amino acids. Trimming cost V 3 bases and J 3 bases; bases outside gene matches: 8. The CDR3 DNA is TGCAGTGCTAGTTCCGGGACAGTTAACAATCAGCCCCAGCATTTT. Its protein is CSASSGTVNNQPQHF.

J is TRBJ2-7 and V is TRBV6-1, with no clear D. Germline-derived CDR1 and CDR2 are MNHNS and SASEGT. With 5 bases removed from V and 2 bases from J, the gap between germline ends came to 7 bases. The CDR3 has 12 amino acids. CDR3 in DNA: TGTGCCAGCAGTCACGTAACCTACGAGCAGTACTTC. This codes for CASSHVTYEQYF.

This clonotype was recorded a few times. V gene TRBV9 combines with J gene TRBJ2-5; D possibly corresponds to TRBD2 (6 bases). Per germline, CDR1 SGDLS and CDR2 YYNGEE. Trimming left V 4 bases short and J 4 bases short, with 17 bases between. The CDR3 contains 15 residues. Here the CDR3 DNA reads TGTGCCAGCAGCCCTGGGCGGCGGGATGTAGAGACCCAGTACTTC. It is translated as CASSPGRRDVETQYF.